The 15 T cell receptor beta chains presented below share a single source sample, sequenced in a study of blood T cell repertoires in COVID-19. Produced via immunoSEQ multiplex PCR; TCRdb's table is partial and in-frame only. The sample lists about 57,000 clones, 70% to 90% occurring once. The sample was PBMCs or T cells enriched from blood (not recorded which). Every receptor here comes from a woman between 40 and 50 years old with acute COVID-19.

Only a few counts were recorded for this clone. This chain joins TRBV10-2 and TRBJ2-1, with 9 positions matching TRBD2. The length of the CDR3 is 16 residues. Per germline, CDR1 WSHSY and CDR2 SAAADI. Trimming took 8 bases from V and 7 from J; bases not matched to a gene: 15. DNA of the CDR3: TGCGCCAGCCGCTTACCAGGCGGGAGGGGTATAAATGAGCAGTTCTTC. Its translation: CASRLPGGRGINEQFF.

This rearrangement joins TRBV5-4 to TRBJ1-2; possible D gene TRBD1, 5 bases. The V gene's germline CDR1 is SGHNT and CDR2 YYREEE (reference sequence). CDR3 length: 12 residues. V gave up 4 bases and J gave up 6 bases, with 10 bases separating them. The CDR3 reads CASSADRHGYTF. CDR3 bases: TGTGCCAGCAGCGCAGACAGACATGGCTACACCTTC.

V usage is TRBV5-4 and J usage is TRBJ2-1; possibly TRBD2 for D (5 bases). Germline values: CDR1 SGHNT, CDR2 YYREEE (reference sequence). The CDR3 covers 14 residues. Trimming removed 5 bases at V and 0 bases at J, with 9 bases between. The CDR3 protein is CASRTGNSYNEQFF. The DNA of the CDR3 is TGTGCCAGCAGGACCGGGAACTCCTACAATGAGCAGTTCTTC.

This clone has a single count. This chain connects TRBV28 to TRBJ2-1; 10 nucleotides agree with TRBD2. This CDR3 has 14 amino acids. The J segment lost 8 bases and the V segment lost 4 bases, leaving 5 bases of the junction unmatched. From germline, CDR1 is MDHEN and CDR2 SYDVKM. This chain's CDR3 is CASSSPGLAYEQFF. The CDR3 coding sequence is TGTGCCAGCAGTTCGCCGGGACTAGCGTATGAGCAGTTCTTC.

V is TRBV27 and J is TRBJ2-1, with TRBD1 matching 7 bases. The V and J ends lost 6 bases and 4 bases, in that order; junction bases with no gene match: 3. CDR1 is MNHEY, CDR2 SMNVEV, per germline (reference sequence). The CDR3 covers 13 residues. The CDR3 coding sequence is TGTGCCAGCAGCATGGACAGGTACAATGAGCAGTTCTTC. It specifies CASSMDRYNEQFF.

The J gene is TRBJ2-1, the V gene TRBV6-5; a weak D match, TRBD1 (6 bases). This CDR3 region has 14 residues. Trimming stripped 2 bases from V and 13 bases from J, with 18 bases between. Germline V gene sequence: CDR1 MNHEY, CDR2 SVGAGI. As DNA, the CDR3 is TGTGCCAGCAGTTACACGAGAGGGGGTTCGGAACAGTTCTTC. Translated, it gives CASSYTRGGSEQFF.

This clone appeared a single time. The chain is built from TRBV3-1 (or the pseudogene TRBV3-2) and TRBJ2-1, with 13 bases identical to TRBD2. This CDR3 has 15 residues. V was clipped by 1 base and J by 9 bases; unmatched bases: 3. Germline-derived CDR1 and CDR2 are LGHDT and YNNKEL (reference sequence). CDR3 amino acids: CASSQGLAGGTEQFF. The CDR3 coding sequence is TGTGCCAGCAGCCAAGGACTAGCGGGAGGTACTGAGCAGTTCTTC.

The CDR3 DNA reads TGTGCCAGCAGTTACGTACGGACACTTCCGAACACTGAAGCTTTCTTT. Its translation is CASSYVRTLPNTEAFF. The V call is TRBV6-5, the J call TRBJ1-1, with D tentatively TRBD1 (5 bases). There are 16 residues in the CDR3. The V gene's germline CDR1 is MNHEY and CDR2 SVGAGI. Trimming stripped 2 bases from V and 1 base from J, with 14 bases between.

The J gene is TRBJ2-2, the V gene TRBV6-5; D is unresolved. In germline, CDR1 is MNHEY, CDR2 SVGAGI. The V end was cut by 8 bases, the J end by 3 bases, with 7 bases between. The CDR3 has 12 amino acids. CDR3 sequence reads: CASGSYTGELFF. CDR3 nucleotide sequence: TGTGCCAGCGGCTCGTACACCGGGGAGCTGTTTTTT.

This chain links TRBV29-1 with TRBJ1-2; 8 bases line up with TRBD1. The ends lost 3 bases at V and 3 bases at J; junction bases unmatched: 6. CDR1 and CDR2 from the germline V gene are SQVTM and ANQGSEA. The CDR3 runs 14 residues. CDR3 nucleotides: TGCAGCGTTGAGGGCGGACAGGGCTACTATGGCTACACCTTC. Amino acids: CSVEGGQGYYGYTF.

J is TRBJ1-1 and V is TRBV10-3; D unclear. The CDR3 spans 11 residues. Trimming cost V 10 bases and J 4 bases, with 10 bases left between them. In germline, CDR1 is ENHRY, CDR2 SYGVKD. The CDR3 reads CATQAGTEAFF. For the CDR3, the DNA is TGTGCCACTCAAGCGGGCACTGAAGCTTTCTTT.

This chain joins TRBV2 and TRBJ1-6; 9 bases line up with TRBD1. Germline assignment: CDR1 SNHLY and CDR2 FYNNEI. The V and J ends lost 9 bases and 7 bases, in that order; junction bases with no gene match: 4. The CDR3 has 13 amino acids. CDR3 residues: CASTGQGNSPLHF. In DNA, the CDR3 is TGTGCCAGTACCGGACAGGGGAATTCACCCCTCCACTTT.

The chain is built from TRBV4-1 and TRBJ2-3, with TRBD2 as a possible D gene (6 bases). The V gene lost 4 bases and the J gene lost 2 bases, with 25 bases spanning the gap. Germline CDR1 is MGHRA and CDR2 is YSYEKL. There are 19 residues in the CDR3. Here the CDR3 reads CASSLQGGVERALTDTQYF. CDR3 coding DNA: TGCGCCAGCAGCCTCCAAGGTGGGGTCGAGCGGGCCCTCACAGATACGCAGTATTTT.

Only one count was recorded for this clone. The CDR3 region is CASSFQGAGTGELFF. The CDR3 DNA sequence: TGTGCCAGCAGCTTTCAGGGGGCAGGGACCGGGGAGCTGTTTTTT. The rearrangement joins TRBV11-3 to TRBJ2-2; 8 bases match TRBD1. V was pared by 3 bases and J by 5 bases, with 5 bases of the junction left unmatched. Per germline, CDR1 SGHNT and CDR2 YENEEA. This CDR3 has 15 residues.

The chain joins TRBV3-1 (or the pseudogene TRBV3-2) to TRBJ1-1; possibly TRBD1 for D (5 bases). Germline CDR1 LGHDT, CDR2 YNNKEL (reference sequence). The CDR3 contains 17 residues. Trimming pared 4 bases from V and 0 bases from J, leaving 18 bases between. The CDR3 protein is CASSPFRAGLMNTEAFF. The CDR3 DNA reads as TGTGCCAGCAGCCCCTTCAGGGCCGGTTTAATGAACACTGAAGCTTTCTTT.